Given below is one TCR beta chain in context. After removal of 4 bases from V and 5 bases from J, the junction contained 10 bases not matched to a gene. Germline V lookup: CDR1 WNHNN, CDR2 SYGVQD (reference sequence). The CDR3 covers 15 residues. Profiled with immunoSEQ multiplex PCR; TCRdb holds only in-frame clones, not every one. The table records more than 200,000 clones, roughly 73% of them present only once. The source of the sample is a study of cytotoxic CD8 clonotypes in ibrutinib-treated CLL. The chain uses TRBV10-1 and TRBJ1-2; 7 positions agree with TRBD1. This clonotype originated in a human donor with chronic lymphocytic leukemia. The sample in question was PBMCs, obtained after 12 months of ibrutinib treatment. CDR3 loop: CASSATGTAFYGYTF. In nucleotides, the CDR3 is TGCGCCAGCAGTGCTACCGGGACAGCGTTTTATGGCTACACCTTC.